This T cell receptor (beta chain) was sequenced during a study of blood T cells in healthy people across ages. Remarks on this clonotype: What it binds is not known.

Next came a second PCR, run for about 6 to 12 cycles, which used a sample-barcoded 5' primer along with a J-beta primer mix. From the 5' RACE reads, TCRdb called clonotypes with MiXCR, one entry per CDR3 protein. The data contain hundreds of thousands of distinct CDR3 sequences, roughly 60% of them seen just once; the ten biggest clones take up over 20%. Study-wide results and caveats: With naive T cell percentage, TCR beta diversity showed a strong correlation.

The TCR comes from a man between 25 and 39 years old in good health. The source material was blood.

This chain's CDR3 is CASSSSDGSPLHF. DNA of the CDR3: TGTGCCAGCAGCTCCTCGGACGGTTCACCCCTCCACTTT. The genes are TRBV7-3 and TRBJ1-6, with unresolved D. This CDR3 is 13 amino acids long. Germline-derived CDR1 and CDR2 are SGHTA and FQGTGA. Trimming took off 4 bases at V and 9 bases at J, with 10 bases between the two ends.